This T cell receptor beta chain comes out of a study of a mutant IDH1 vaccine in newly diagnosed glioma. At the level of the study: Patients previously underwent radiotherapy, temozolomide, or both, and most underwent both.

Time point defined: week 11, during vaccination. Mutant IDH1 20-mer peptide, at 300 ug, made up each vaccine dose, with topical imiquimod. New IDH1-mutant, ATRX-lost WHO grade 3 or 4 astrocytomas occurred in donors. The assay was immunoSEQ multiplex PCR, and TCRdb's table has in-frame clones only and misses some. This sample carries under 150,000 clones, 90% of them seen once, and the ten largest clones take under 0.8%. Germline V gene lookup returns CDR1 SQVTM and CDR2 ANQGSEA. The CDR3 consists of 14 residues. Trimming at V came to 8 bases and at J to 4 bases, leaving 12 bases not matched to a gene. Comments on this clone: What it recognizes is unknown.

The sequencing here drew on PBMCs, taken from a glioma patient whose treatment included an IDH1 peptide vaccine. V gene TRBV29-1 combines with J gene TRBJ2-3, with 7 nucleotides matching TRBD1. This TCR derives from a woman in her fifties or sixties with glioma. CDR3 in amino acids: CSLKTGRGADTQYF. The DNA of the CDR3 is TGCAGCCTCAAGACAGGGCGAGGTGCAGATACGCAGTATTTT.